This T cell receptor beta chain is drawn from a study of molecular identifiers for immune sequencing clone quantification. Naive CD8 T cells were sorted as CD8+CD4-CCR7+CD45RA+. Germline V gene data show CDR1 as SGHVS and CDR2 as FNYEAQ. The CDR3 contains 14 residues. The J segment lost 6 bases and the V segment lost 1 base, leaving 4 bases of the junction unmatched. Preparation of the bulk TCR libraries relied on previously described methods and listed TCR primers. MiXCR, run by TCRdb on the PCR reads, gives a single entry per CDR3 protein. This sample has over 50,000 distinct CDR3 sequences, with more than 35% found just once. This clonotype was seen many times.

Source material: naive CD8+ T cells from blood, with Jurkat cell RNA spiked in. Subset in this sample: FACS-sorted CD8+CD4-CCR7+CD45RA+ naive T cells. V usage is TRBV7-6 and J usage is TRBJ2-7, with 9 bases lining up with TRBD1. This TCR was recovered from a human donor in good health. Some libraries in this study had Jurkat cell RNA spiked in. As DNA, the CDR3 is TGTGCCAGCAGCTTAGGGGACAGGGTGACCGAGCAGTACTTC. It specifies CASSLGDRVTEQYF.